This note documents a single T cell receptor beta chain sequence. It lacks a known antigen. Per-base qualities were not stored, and no clone one base away is much larger. Donors were 40 or so systemically healthy Caucasian individuals from Russia aged 6 to 90 years. Each donor gave roughly 9 milliliters of peripheral blood, drawn into EDTA-treated Vacutainer tubes. PBMCs were isolated by Ficoll-Paque density-gradient centrifugation, with at least 6.5 million obtained per sample. Total RNA, at least 5 micrograms per sample, was extracted from PBMCs with Trizol reagent. The percentages of naive CD45RAhigh/CD27high T cells were determined by flow cytometry on a PBMC aliquot from every donor. CDR1 is given as MDHEN and CDR2 as SYDVKM, both from the germline V gene. The CDR3 runs 12 residues from the cysteine to the phenylalanine. The only DNA kept is the CDR3, 36 bases in frame from the first base. V is clipped by 6 bases and J by 1 base, and the sequence between their germline boundaries is 7 bases long.

These data belong to a study of blood T cells in healthy people across ages (dated by TCRdb to about 2015). In the study overall: In model experiments, template switching captured roughly one uniquely barcoded TCR beta cDNA molecule for every two T cells. The study measured age-related changes in TCR beta repertoire diversity using deep sequencing normalized with unique cDNA molecular identifiers. Four age groups were formed from the donors: young (average about 16 years), middle-aged (just under 40), aged (approximately 60) and long-lived (roughly 88). To avoid experimental bias, donors of different ages were distributed randomly across sequencing lanes. Using the same blood draw, the study looked at two additional independent replicas of 1 million unique cDNA reads for two donors, one aged 18 to 29 and the other aged 80 or older.

Library prep was done by 5' RACE. TCRdb shows the sequencer as Illumina HiSeq 2500. The second PCR ran for roughly 7 to 11 cycles and used a J-beta primer mix along with a sample-barcoded 5' primer. Each TCR beta cDNA molecule received a unique molecular identifier from a template-switch 5' adaptor carrying 12 random nucleotides. Each sample yielded at least 2.5 million CDR3-containing paired-end reads. First-strand cDNA synthesis was performed from all RNA using the Mint cDNA synthesis kit, with priming by a TRBC-specific oligonucleotide. Following uracil-DNA glycosylase treatment, all cDNA underwent a first 18-cycle PCR with the universal primers M1SS and BC2_uni_R. On the study's bioinformatics: For normalization, 1 million high-quality reads, each with a distinct molecular identifier, were randomly selected from each sample. Instead of being binned into consensus sequences, reads that shared molecular identifiers were thrown out. MiTCR, set to a Q25 quality threshold and the strictest error-elimination algorithm, was used for CDR3 identification, clonotype clustering and error correction. Lower-bound total TCR beta diversity was estimated with a nonparametric unseen species model using Euler transformation. TCRdb redid the processing of the public reads, applying fastp at Q25 and MiXCR, and retained in-frame beta chains. Entries are consolidated by CDR3 protein sequence, retaining the most common genes and DNA. Here the V and J calls rest on TCRdb's processing, not on the authors' analysis. The sample table lists approximately 1.5 million distinct CDR3 sequences, roughly a third of them with a count of one. About 10% of the sample goes to the ten largest clones.

Here is what the overall study found, with its caveats: Observed TCR beta diversity correlated strongly with the percentage of naive T cells measured by flow cytometry. Bulk unsorted PBMC profiling prevented conclusive comparison of naive and antigen-experienced compartments. As age increased, observed TCR beta diversity per million T cells dropped in a roughly linear way, and a significant reduction was already evident by age 40. Donor CMV infection status was unknown, potentially confounding age-related changes in expanded clonotypes. Compared with the aged group, the long-lived group had more naive CD4+ T cells, fewer expanded clones and increased TCR diversity, a pattern suggesting age selection. Estimates of total diversity from one million sequenced T cells were regarded as lower bounds and underestimates.

Recombination joined TRBV28 with TRBJ2-7; TRBD1 is perhaps the D gene, given 5 matching bases. Sequenced material: blood. The source is a woman aged 25 to 45 in good health. The CDR3 region: CASSRVSYEQYF. The bases read TGTGCCAGCAGCAGGGTATCCTACGAGCAGTACTTC.